The TCR beta chain under discussion was sequenced for a study of blood T cell repertoires in COVID-19. Germline CDR1 and CDR2: SGHNT and YYREEE (reference sequence). The CDR3 has 13 amino acids. V was pared by 4 bases and J by 8 bases, with 15 bases between. Sequencing was performed with immunoSEQ multiplex PCR; in TCRdb, only in-frame clones are kept and a portion is missing. The sample records 150,000 or so clones, approximately 80% being singletons. The sample comprised peripheral blood. This rearrangement joins TRBV5-4 to TRBJ1-1; D is perhaps TRBD1 (6 bases). The TCR was taken from a man between 60 and 75 years old with acute or convalescent COVID-19. The CDR3 region has the DNA TGTGCCAGCAGCCTGGACCCGGGGGGCGAAGCTTTCTTT. As protein: CASSLDPGGEAFF.